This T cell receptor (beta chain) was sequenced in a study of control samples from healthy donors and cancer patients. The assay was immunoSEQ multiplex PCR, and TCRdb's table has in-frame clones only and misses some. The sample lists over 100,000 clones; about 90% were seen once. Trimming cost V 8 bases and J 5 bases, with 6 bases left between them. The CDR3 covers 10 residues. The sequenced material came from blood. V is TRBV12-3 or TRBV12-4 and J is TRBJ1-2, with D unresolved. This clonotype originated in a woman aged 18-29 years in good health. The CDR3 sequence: CASGEYGYTF. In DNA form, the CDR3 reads TGTGCCAGCGGGGAGTATGGCTACACCTTC.